These 16 T cell receptor beta chains originate from one sample sequenced in a study of cytomegalovirus exposure and HLA in healthy donors. With 60 Vbeta and 13 Jbeta primers, the PCR was carried out. Only in-frame clones appear in the TCRdb table, and some are missing; sequencing was by immunoSEQ multiplex PCR. The profile shows 120,000 to 150,000 clones, about 79% of them singletons. Sample: PBMCs. These receptor sequences come from a woman in her 30s in good health and CMV-seronegative.

The J gene is TRBJ1-6, the V gene TRBV7-8, with D possibly matching TRBD1 (6 bases). CDR1 and CDR2 (germline): SGHVS, FQNEAQ. CDR3 length equals 14 residues. V shed 8 bases and J shed 7 bases, with 15 bases lying between them. The CDR3 nucleotides read TGTGCCAGCGCGAAGACAGGCGGGAATTCACCCCTCCACTTT. This codes for CASAKTGGNSPLHF.

This clone was found a few times. V is TRBV6-5 and J is TRBJ1-1, with 7 bases aligning to TRBD1. Germline CDR1 is MNHEY and CDR2 is SVGAGI. With V trimmed by 4 bases and J by 1 base, 9 bases remained unmatched. The CDR3 has 16 residues. In DNA, the CDR3 is TGTGCCAGCAGTTCGCCCACCAGGGACAGGAACACTGAAGCTTTCTTT. Its protein product is CASSSPTRDRNTEAFF.

V and J are TRBV12-5 and TRBJ1-1; D remains ambiguous. CDR3 length equals 13 residues. Trimming left V 4 bases short and J 3 bases short, with 9 bases between. CDR1 and CDR2 from the germline V gene are LGHNT and FRNRAP. The CDR3 reads CASGYRVDTEAFF. Here the CDR3 DNA reads TGTGCTAGTGGTTATCGGGTGGACACTGAAGCTTTCTTT.

This clone has only one observation. The rearrangement links TRBV15 to TRBJ1-2, with 8 nucleotides matching TRBD1. CDR3 size: 14 residues. With V trimmed by 3 bases and J by 6 bases, 6 bases remained unmatched. In germline, CDR1 is LNHNV, CDR2 YYDKDF (reference sequence). The CDR3 protein is CATSRTGQDHGYTF. In DNA, the CDR3 is TGTGCCACCAGCAGGACGGGACAGGATCATGGCTACACCTTC.

The chain carries TRBV19 and TRBJ1-2; the D is unclear. From germline, CDR1 is LNHDA and CDR2 SQIVND (reference sequence). There are 13 residues in the CDR3. V was shortened by 3 bases and J by 1 base, with 6 bases between the two germline ends. The chain's CDR3 is CASSMASNYGYTF. CDR3 DNA sequence: TGTGCCAGTAGTATGGCCAGTAACTATGGCTACACCTTC.

This clone was seen a handful of times. V usage is TRBV7-2 and J usage is TRBJ2-7; 7 bases are shared with TRBD2. The CDR3 has 19 residues. Germline V gene sequence: CDR1 SGHTA, CDR2 FQGNSA. V dropped 4 bases and J dropped 2; count of bases not matched to a gene: 20. The CDR3 reads CASSSLGGSSASSAYEQYF. For the CDR3, the DNA is TGTGCCAGCAGCTCATTGGGAGGGTCTAGCGCCTCCTCGGCCTACGAGCAGTACTTC. The full variable domain, rest sourced from reference TRBV7-2 and TRBJ2-7, is GAGVSQSPSNKVTEKGKDVELRCDPISGHTALYWYRQSLGQGLEFLIYFQGNSAPDKSGLPSDRFSAERTGGSVSTLTIQRTQQEDSAVYLCASSSLGGSSASSAYEQYFGPGTRLTVT.

The chain recombines TRBV19 with TRBJ1-2; possible D gene TRBD1, 6 bases. The CDR3 has 20 amino acids. The germline CDR1 and CDR2 sequences are LNHDA and SQIVND (reference sequence). Trimming left V 0 bases short and J 3 bases short, with 26 bases between. The CDR3 DNA follows: TGTGCCAGTAGTATAGATCCCGACAGGACAACTTGGAGAACGGACTATGGCTACACCTTC. Protein: CASSIDPDRTTWRTDYGYTF.

This chain uses TRBV7-9 with TRBJ1-2; D is perhaps TRBD1 (6 bases). Germline CDR1 is SEHNR and CDR2 is FQNEAQ (reference sequence). This CDR3 has 13 residues. V was clipped by 0 bases and J by 5 bases, with 7 bases between them. CDR3 residues: CASSLARGYGYTF. The CDR3 DNA reads as TGTGCCAGCAGCTTAGCCAGGGGTTATGGCTACACCTTC.

This clone was found once. This chain uses TRBV6-5 with TRBJ1-1; 7 nucleotides match TRBD1. The CDR3 runs 13 residues. The germline gives CDR1 MNHEY, CDR2 SVGAGI. V lost 8 bases and J lost 1; bases outside the gene matches: 4. CDR3 sequence: CASPGQSNTEAFF. Here the CDR3 DNA reads TGTGCCAGCCCGGGACAGTCGAACACTGAAGCTTTCTTT.

This clone came up a few times. This sequence joins TRBV29-1 and TRBJ2-3, with 7 bases fitting TRBD1. Germline V gene sequence: CDR1 SQVTM, CDR2 ANQGSEA. Losses at the gene ends were 5 bases for V and 3 bases for J; bases not matched to a gene: 2. This CDR3 contains 12 residues. DNA for the CDR3: TGCAGCGTTTACAGGGGAACAGATACGCAGTATTTT. Protein: CSVYRGTDTQYF.

This clone has only one observation. V gene TRBV5-1 combines with J gene TRBJ2-7; D may be TRBD1 (5 bases). The CDR3 contains 14 residues. The V and J ends lost 2 bases and 1 base respectively, with 10 bases between them. Germline-derived CDR1 and CDR2 are SGHRS and YFSETQ. The DNA for the CDR3 is TGCGCCAGCAGCTTTGGGGCCGGGTCCTACGAGCAGTACTTC. Residues: CASSFGAGSYEQYF. Full variable domain (outside the CDR3, taken from reference TRBV5-1 and TRBJ2-7): KAGVTQTPRYLIKTRGQQVTLSCSPISGHRSVSWYQQTPGQGLQFLFEYFSETQRNKGNFPGRFSGRQFSNSRSEMNVSTLELGDSALYLCASSFGAGSYEQYFGPGTRLTVT.

In its sample, this clone was seen once. The V gene is TRBV27, the J gene TRBJ1-1; the match to TRBD1 covers 7 bases. The CDR3 extends over 14 amino acids. The V gene's germline CDR1 is MNHEY and CDR2 SMNVEV (reference sequence). Trimming at V came to 2 bases and at J to 4 bases, leaving 4 bases not matched to a gene. The CDR3 loop reads CASSLTGAGTEAFF. The CDR3 coding sequence is TGTGCCAGCAGTTTAACAGGGGCGGGCACTGAAGCTTTCTTT.

This chain uses TRBV5-6 with TRBJ1-1, with D unresolved. The CDR3 spans 12 residues. The germline V gene has CDR1 SGHDT and CDR2 YYEEEE. V dropped 4 bases and J dropped 5 bases, with 9 bases sitting between them. DNA of the CDR3: TGTGCCAGCAGCCAAGCAGGAACTGAAGCTTTCTTT. Translating gives CASSQAGTEAFF.

The rearrangement uses TRBV5-6 and TRBJ2-7; D possibly corresponds to TRBD2 (5 bases). The CDR3 contains 18 residues. The ends were cut back, 2 bases at V and 2 bases at J, with 23 bases in the middle. Germline V gene data show CDR1 as SGHDT and CDR2 as YYEEEE. In DNA form, the CDR3 reads TGTGCCAGCAGCTTACTCCTTACCCTGGACGACGGGACCTACGAGCAGTACTTC. It is translated as CASSLLLTLDDGTYEQYF.

The table lists this clone with a few counts. The chain carries TRBV28 and TRBJ1-5, with 8 bases that match TRBD1. Trimming at V came to 1 base and at J to 6 bases, leaving 5 bases not matched to a gene. This CDR3 region has 15 residues. Per germline, CDR1 MDHEN and CDR2 SYDVKM. The CDR3 bases are TGTGCCAGCAGTTTATCAGGGGGCGGGGGTCAGCCCCAGCATTTT. Protein sequence: CASSLSGGGGQPQHF.

V is TRBV7-6 and J is TRBJ1-6; D possibly corresponds to TRBD1 (5 bases). V lost 8 bases and J 5 bases, leaving 10 bases between the germline ends. The CDR3 runs to 13 residues. CDR1 and CDR2 from the germline V gene are SGHVS and FNYEAQ. In DNA, the CDR3 is TGTGCCAGCTCCCGACAGCATAATTCACCCCTCCACTTT. It translates to CASSRQHNSPLHF.